This T cell receptor beta chain derives from a study of cytomegalovirus exposure and HLA in healthy donors. As for the study in general: The 110 or so validation repertoires were produced on the same platform as the roughly 720 repertoires of the first cohort. This was reported in a later analysis.

Only in-frame clones appear in the TCRdb table, and some are missing; sequencing was by immunoSEQ multiplex PCR. The profile covers about 130,000 clones, with 85% to 95% appearing a single time and around 1.2% taken by the ten largest. The CDR3 totals 15 residues. V lost 5 bases and J lost 4, with 12 bases in between. CDR1 is LNHNV and CDR2 is YYDKDF in the germline V gene (reference sequence). This clone was recorded only once. Sequencing was carried out using PBMCs. V usage is TRBV15 and J usage is TRBJ2-6, with D possibly TRBD2 on 6 matching bases. The clonotype was recovered from a woman younger than 30 in good health and CMV-seronegative. CDR3 nucleotides: TGTGCCACCAGCGGGGGGTTGTTAGGGGCCAACGTCCTGACTTTC. It codes for CATSGGLLGANVLTF.